The next 31 T cell receptor beta chains were all read from a single sample in a study of blood T cell repertoires in COVID-19. Libraries were prepared by immunoSEQ multiplex PCR; TCRdb keeps only in-frame clonotypes and omits some of them. The data show hundreds of thousands of clones, more than 80% seen once. The specimen was peripheral blood. Source of these receptors: a woman aged 25 to 45 with COVID-19, enrolled during active disease.

V is TRBV5-4 and J is TRBJ2-1; no reliable D call. The CDR3 length is 11 residues. Germline CDR1 and CDR2: SGHNT and YYREEE (reference sequence). Between the trimmed V and J ends, which lost 1 base and 8 bases, there was a span of 4 bases. The CDR3 nucleotides are TGTGCCAGCAGCTTGCTCGATGAGCAGTTCTTC. It specifies CASSLLDEQFF.

V and J are TRBV9 and TRBJ2-2; 7 bases map to TRBD1. Germline V CDR1 and CDR2: SGDLS, YYNGEE. The CDR3 is 16 residues long. With V trimmed by 0 bases and J by 0 bases, 2 bases remained unmatched. The DNA of the CDR3 is TGTGCCAGCAGCGTAGCTCAGGGGGCGAACACCGGGGAGCTGTTTTTT. This translates into CASSVAQGANTGELFF. Full variable domain (rest looked up from reference TRBV9 and TRBJ2-2): DSGVTQTPKHLITATGQRVTLRCSPRSGDLSVYWYQQSLDQGLQFLIQYYNGEERAKGNILERFSAQQFPDLHSELNLSSLELGDSALYFCASSVAQGANTGELFFGEGSRLTVL.

The chain couples TRBV15 to TRBJ2-1; 7 bases are shared with TRBD1. V was pared by 1 base and J by 0 bases, with 6 bases of the junction left unmatched. Germline CDR1 and CDR2: LNHNV and YYDKDF (reference sequence). This CDR3 is 17 amino acids long. CDR3 sequence reads: CATSRGSGTASYNEQFF. In DNA, the CDR3 is TGTGCCACCAGCAGAGGGTCTGGGACAGCCTCCTACAATGAGCAGTTCTTC.

The sample holds one count of this clone. The chain uses TRBV11-3 and TRBJ2-2, with TRBD2 identical over 10 bases. This CDR3 comprises 16 residues. Germline-derived CDR1 and CDR2 are SGHNT and YENEEA. V shed 1 base, J shed 6 bases, and the junction held 5 bases outside the gene matches. The CDR3: CASSLVLAGVSGELFF. For the CDR3, the DNA is TGTGCCAGCAGCTTAGTCCTAGCGGGAGTTTCCGGGGAGCTGTTTTTT.

This clone was counted at least ten times. J is TRBJ1-2 and V is TRBV6-6; 8 bases are a match to TRBD1. Germline V lookup: CDR1 MNHNY, CDR2 SVGAGI (reference sequence). J gave up 9 bases and V 6 bases, and 6 bases lay outside the gene matches. The CDR3 spans 12 residues. CDR3 DNA: TGTGCCAGCAGCGGACAGGGTGGGAGCTACACCTTC. Its translation: CASSGQGGSYTF.

This clone was seen just once. This chain links TRBV7-9 with TRBJ1-2; D is perhaps TRBD1 (6 bases). Per germline, CDR1 SEHNR and CDR2 FQNEAQ (reference sequence). The CDR3 has 13 residues. V lost 5 bases and J lost 2, with 9 bases in between. The CDR3 loop is CASSRGQNYGYTF. The CDR3 DNA follows: TGTGCCAGCAGCCGAGGACAGAACTATGGCTACACCTTC.

The chain uses TRBV2 and TRBJ2-1, with 7 bases lining up with TRBD1. Germline values: CDR1 SNHLY, CDR2 FYNNEI. V dropped 7 bases and J dropped 2; count of bases not matched to a gene: 8. The CDR3 has 15 residues. DNA for the CDR3: TGTGCCAGCACAACTCCGGGACAGACCTACAATGAGCAGTTCTTC. This encodes CASTTPGQTYNEQFF.

The chain uses TRBV9 and TRBJ1-2, with TRBD1 matching over 8 bases. Trimming at V came to 4 bases and at J to 3 bases, leaving 14 bases not matched to a gene. CDR3 length equals 17 residues. The germline V gene has CDR1 SGDLS and CDR2 YYNGEE. CDR3 DNA sequence: TGTGCCAGCAGCCCAGCGCCCGGGACAGGATCCGACTATGGCTACACCTTC. Its protein is CASSPAPGTGSDYGYTF.

This clone was counted a single time. CDR3 sequence reads: CASSLGGEDTQYF. As DNA, the CDR3 is TGTGCCAGCAGCCTAGGGGGGGAAGATACGCAGTATTTT. The rearrangement links TRBV11-3 to TRBJ2-3, with TRBD2 as a possible D gene (7 bases). The CDR3 covers 13 residues. Trimming removed 5 bases at V and 5 bases at J, with 11 bases between. CDR1 is SGHNT, CDR2 YENEEA, per germline.

The V call is TRBV5-5, the J call TRBJ2-7; 8 positions match TRBD2. CDR3 length: 15 residues. Germline values: CDR1 SGHKS, CDR2 YYEKEE (reference sequence). Germline trimming cut 4 bases from V and 0 bases from J; bases unmatched to any gene: 6. The CDR3 is CASSPSGTSSYEQYF. The DNA of the CDR3 is TGTGCCAGCAGCCCCTCCGGGACTAGCTCCTACGAGCAGTACTTC.

The CDR3 DNA reads as TGTGCCAGCAGTCCCGGGACAGGGGAAGCTCGTAGGTATGGCTACACCTTC. Protein sequence: CASSPGTGEARRYGYTF. The chain combines TRBV27 with TRBJ1-2; 10 bases match TRBD1. The germline gives CDR1 MNHEY, CDR2 SMNVEV (reference sequence). J gave up 5 bases and V 5 bases, and 14 bases lay outside the gene matches. The CDR3 has 17 amino acids.

The V and J genes are TRBV7-9 and TRBJ2-3; unclear D gene. The V gene's germline CDR1 is SEHNR and CDR2 FQNEAQ (reference sequence). Trimming removed 5 bases at V and 0 bases at J, with 6 bases between. This CDR3 spans 13 amino acids. DNA for the CDR3: TGTGCCAGCAGCCGCGAGAGCACAGATACGCAGTATTTT. It translates to CASSRESTDTQYF.

In its sample, this clone was seen once. The V and J genes are TRBV11-2 and TRBJ2-2; weak D call: TRBD1 (6 bases). The ends were cut back, 3 bases at V and 6 bases at J, with 11 bases in the middle. This CDR3 comprises 14 residues. Germline V gene sequence: CDR1 SGHAT, CDR2 FQNNGV. The CDR3 DNA reads TGTGCCAGCAGCTTGGTGGGGGCCGCCGGGGAGCTGTTTTTT. Its translation: CASSLVGAAGELFF.

This clone was seen only once. The junction differs from germline at one of its ends, possibly a read error. The chain couples TRBV7-3 to TRBJ2-7; D is perhaps TRBD1 (6 bases). There are 13 residues in the CDR3. The germline V gene has CDR1 SGHTA and CDR2 FQGTGA. The CDR3 region is CASSPDRISPVRF. The DNA of the CDR3 is TGTGCCAGCAGCCCGGACAGAATATCCCCCGTTAGATTC. The entire variable domain, with the rest obtained from reference TRBV7-3 and TRBJ2-7, is as follows: GAGVSQTPSNKVTEKGKYVELRCDPISGHTALYWYRQSLGQGPEFLIYFQGTGAADDSGLPNDRFFAVRPEGSVSTLKIQRTERGDSAVYLCASSPDRISPVRFGPGTRLTVT.

The V and J genes are TRBV4-3 and TRBJ2-7; TRBD2 agrees at 11 bases. The germline gives CDR1 LGHNA, CDR2 YSLEER. The V gene end was trimmed by 1 base and the J gene end by 4 bases; junction bases not matched to a gene: 6. This CDR3 has 16 amino acids. CDR3 sequence: CASSQGIGTSGYEQYF. DNA for the CDR3: TGCGCCAGCAGCCAAGGGATCGGGACTAGCGGTTACGAGCAGTACTTC.

V and J are TRBV19 and TRBJ1-1; 7 nucleotides match TRBD1. The CDR3 totals 12 residues. From germline, CDR1 is LNHDA and CDR2 SQIVND (reference sequence). V gave up 4 bases and J gave up 11 bases; unmatched junction bases: 7. As DNA, the CDR3 is TGTGCCAGTAGTAGGACAGGAGTGAGGGCTTTCTTT. This translates into CASSRTGVRAFF.

This clone was seen a single time. The chain employs TRBV7-6 and TRBJ2-1, with D perhaps TRBD1 (6 bases). The CDR3 loop spans 17 amino acids. V was pared by 5 bases and J by 7 bases, with 24 bases between. Germline V gives CDR1 SGHVS, CDR2 FNYEAQ. The CDR3 DNA reads TGTGCCAGCAGCCCCACCAGGACAGCTACGGGGTGGAATGAGCAGTTCTTC. Protein product: CASSPTRTATGWNEQFF.

The chain uses TRBV15 and TRBJ2-3; 9 bases align to TRBD1. Trimming cost V 0 bases and J 3 bases; bases outside gene matches: 4. The CDR3 extends over 16 amino acids. Per germline, CDR1 LNHNV and CDR2 YYDKDF (reference sequence). CDR3 residues: CATSRESGQGTDTQYF. Here the CDR3 DNA reads TGTGCCACCAGCAGAGAATCGGGACAGGGTACAGATACGCAGTATTTT. The full variable domain, rest sourced from reference TRBV15 and TRBJ2-3, is DAMVIQNPRYQVTQFGKPVTLSCSQTLNHNVMYWYQQKSSQAPKLLFHYYDKDFNNEADTPDNFQSRRPNTSFCFLDIRSPGLGDTAMYLCATSRESGQGTDTQYFGPGTRLTVL.

J is TRBJ2-1 and V is TRBV6-6, with D unclear. CDR1 and CDR2 (germline): MNHNY, SVGAGI (reference sequence). V was shortened by 6 bases and J by 3 bases, with 15 bases between the two germline ends. The CDR3 consists of 15 residues. CDR3 region: CASSSDGDRYNEQFF. In nucleotides, the CDR3 is TGTGCCAGCAGCTCAGACGGAGACCGCTACAATGAGCAGTTCTTC.

V is TRBV12-5 and J is TRBJ1-1, with 9 bases lining up with TRBD1. The CDR3 is 19 amino acids. V was pared by 6 bases and J by 2 bases, with 19 bases of the junction left unmatched. Germline V gives CDR1 LGHNT, CDR2 FRNRAP. The CDR3 sequence: CASGSTLGTGSLGNTEAFF. The CDR3 DNA reads as TGTGCTAGTGGATCTACCCTGGGGACAGGGTCACTTGGAAACACTGAAGCTTTCTTT.

In this sample, this clone turned up once. The genes are TRBV27 and TRBJ2-1; TRBD2 aligns across 7 bases. V dropped 3 bases and J dropped 3; count of bases not matched to a gene: 11. Germline V gives CDR1 MNHEY, CDR2 SMNVEV (reference sequence). This CDR3 is built from 17 residues. CDR3 coding DNA: TGTGCCAGCAGTTTTTGGGCTAGCGGAGCCCTCTACAATGAGCAGTTCTTC. Residues: CASSFWASGALYNEQFF.

The chain is built from TRBV30 and TRBJ1-2; D is unclear. V was clipped by 4 bases and J by 1 base, with 13 bases between them. Germline V gene data show CDR1 as GTSNPN and CDR2 as SVGIG (reference sequence). The CDR3 consists of 14 residues. CDR3 nucleotides: TGTGCCTGGACTCATGAGACACTTAACTATGGCTACACCTTC. Encoded protein: CAWTHETLNYGYTF.

The CDR3 DNA is TGTGCCAGCAGCCCTAGACAGGCCGCGAACACTGAAGCTTTCTTT. As protein: CASSPRQAANTEAFF. The chain joins TRBV11-2 to TRBJ1-1, with D perhaps TRBD1 (6 bases). CDR3 length: 15 amino acids. The germline V gene encodes CDR1 SGHAT and CDR2 FQNNGV. V gave up 5 bases and J gave up 1 base, with 14 bases separating them.

J is TRBJ2-1 and V is TRBV7-8; D unresolved. Germline CDR1 is SGHVS and CDR2 is FQNEAQ. The V end was cut by 1 base, the J end by 6 bases, with 10 bases between. The CDR3 loop spans 14 amino acids. The CDR3 loop reads CASSLDSAVNEQFF. The CDR3 DNA is TGTGCCAGCAGCTTAGATTCGGCGGTCAATGAGCAGTTCTTC.

The CDR3 is CASSPAGGPLNEQFF. Here the CDR3 DNA reads TGTGCCAGCAGCCCAGCGGGAGGGCCGCTTAATGAGCAGTTCTTC. The J gene is TRBJ2-1, the V gene TRBV9; 10 bases are a match to TRBD2. Germline CDR1 and CDR2: SGDLS and YYNGEE. The length of the CDR3 is 15 residues. Losses at the gene ends were 4 bases for V and 7 bases for J; bases not matched to a gene: 8.

The gene calls are TRBV7-8 and TRBJ2-4; 8 nucleotides line up with TRBD2. Germline loops: CDR1 SGHVS, CDR2 FQNEAQ. J lost 3 bases, V lost 5 bases, and 15 bases had no gene match. CDR3 length: 18 residues. CDR3 in DNA: TGTGCCAGCAGCCCCCGTCGCGTGAGCGGGGGCCTCAAAAACATTCAGTACTTC. Translating gives CASSPRRVSGGLKNIQYF. Based on the CDR3 plus reference TRBV7-8 and TRBJ2-4, the full variable domain is GAGVSQSPRYKVAKRGQDVALRCDPISGHVSLFWYQQALGQGPEFLTYFQNEAQLDKSGLPSDRFFAERPEGSVSTLKIQRTQQEDSAVYLCASSPRRVSGGLKNIQYFGAGTRLSVL.

The chain uses TRBV15 and TRBJ2-2; D might be TRBD1 (5 bases). Germline CDR1 LNHNV, CDR2 YYDKDF (reference sequence). The CDR3 loop spans 16 amino acids. Trimming cost V 0 bases and J 0 bases, with 8 bases left between them. As DNA, the CDR3 is TGTGCCACCAGCAGAGATAGGGGCCCGAACACCGGGGAGCTGTTTTTT. Translating it yields CATSRDRGPNTGELFF.

V gene TRBV6-5 combines with J gene TRBJ2-3, with D possibly TRBD2 on 6 matching bases. The CDR3 has 13 residues. CDR1 is MNHEY and CDR2 is SVGAGI in the germline V gene. V lost 8 bases and J lost 2, with 11 bases in between. The CDR3 region is CASGDLATDTQYF. The DNA for the CDR3 is TGTGCCAGCGGGGACTTAGCCACAGATACGCAGTATTTT.

V and J are TRBV5-6 and TRBJ2-5, with TRBD1 identical over 11 bases. The CDR3 spans 15 residues. J gave up 5 bases and V 5 bases, and 8 bases lay outside the gene matches. Germline lookup yields CDR1 SGHDT and CDR2 YYEEEE. CDR3 residues: CASSSDRGQVETQYF. In DNA, the CDR3 is TGTGCCAGCAGTTCGGACAGGGGGCAGGTGGAGACCCAGTACTTC.

The rearrangement joins TRBV27 to TRBJ1-2, with a possible D match to TRBD1 (5 bases). The V and J ends lost 3 bases and 6 bases respectively, with 11 bases between them. This CDR3 comprises 13 residues. CDR1 is MNHEY and CDR2 is SMNVEV in the germline V gene (reference sequence). In DNA form, the CDR3 reads TGTGCCAGCAGTTTTGCCGGGGGAGATGGCTACACCTTC. Amino acid sequence: CASSFAGGDGYTF.

This chain joins TRBV10-3 and TRBJ2-1; D ambiguous. Germline assignment: CDR1 ENHRY and CDR2 SYGVKD. V lost 2 bases to trimming and J lost 6 bases, with 5 bases between them. The CDR3 is made up of 12 amino acids. The chain's CDR3 is CAISEAGNEQFF. The CDR3 region has the DNA TGTGCCATCAGTGAGGCAGGCAATGAGCAGTTCTTC.